This TCR beta chain was sequenced in a study of monozygotic twins with inflammatory bowel disease. Whole-study results and caveats: Telling different T cell subtypes apart from each other was not possible. IBD patients, compared with healthy twins, shared fewer clonotypes with others (especially with disease activity). The study found lower TCRbeta diversity (inverse Simpson) in IBD patients than in healthy co-twins.

From the 5' RACE reads, TCRdb lists one entry per CDR3 protein and no DNA. This sample's table reports over 110,000 distinct CDR3 sequences. This CDR3 contains 13 residues. As for this clonotype: Its antigen is unknown.

Sequencing input: blood. This TCR was recovered from a human donor with ulcerative colitis or Crohn's disease, or a healthy co-twin of an affected twin (not recorded which). The chain joins TRBV21-1 to TRBJ1-5; TCRdb names TRBD1, which stays unverified in the absence of DNA. TRBV21-1 is a listed pseudogene. CDR3 amino acids: CASDGGANQPQHF.